This T cell receptor (beta chain) was found in a study of T cell repertoires in cytomegalovirus infection. V shed 5 bases, J shed 5 bases, and the junction held 9 bases outside the gene matches. The germline V gene encodes CDR1 SGHVS and CDR2 FQNEAQ. This CDR3 is built from 14 residues. This clonotype was counted ten times or more. The antigen is not known. TCRdb recomputed calls from the reads with MiXCR, one row per CDR3 protein. The top ten hold roughly two fifths of the sample, which has around 500,000 distinct CDR3 sequences, roughly 46% seen once. This sequence was found in a human donor in good health (CMV status not recorded). Some clones in this sample may be carry-over from other donors' samples. The sequences come from cultured PBMCs, collected from culture after CMV antigen stimulation. This chain uses TRBV7-8 with TRBJ2-7, with 7 bases that match TRBD1. CDR3 DNA sequence: TGTGCCAGCAGCCAGGGGGTGGGGCTCCACGAGCAGTACTTC. Amino acids: CASSQGVGLHEQYF.